This T cell receptor (beta chain) emerged from a study of cytomegalovirus exposure and HLA in healthy donors. The overall study: Genetic ancestry analysis placed approximately 78% of the 398 donors that were genotyped in the Caucasian-associated cluster.

Overall study findings and caveats: TCR beta V- and J-gene trimming, according to a later analysis, was linked to a missense DCLRE1C variant. Later analysis showed TCR association rates varying by HLA locus, highest for DRB1 and lowest for HLA-C.

PCR was performed using 60 Vbeta and 13 Jbeta primers. Original processing notes: Unique TCR beta chains totaled about 78 million in a later count, with roughly 12 million of them shared. Only in-frame clones appear in the TCRdb table, and some are missing; sequencing was by immunoSEQ multiplex PCR. For V, J and clone size, that table is used; D and trimming come from the DNA. The table includes roughly 110,000 clones, 55% to 70% detected once. The germline V gene encodes CDR1 SGHRS and CDR2 YFSETQ. The CDR3 consists of 11 residues. The V end was cut by 6 bases, the J end by 5 bases, with 8 bases between. In the case of this clone: Its antigen is still unknown.

The sequence was obtained from a young woman in good health and CMV-seronegative. Specimen: PBMCs. The rearrangement links TRBV5-1 to TRBJ2-5, with D maybe TRBD2 (6 bases). The CDR3 DNA is TGCGCCAGCACGGGGGAGGAGACCCAGTACTTC. Protein sequence: CASTGEETQYF.